One and the same sample provided the 22 T cell receptor beta chains below, sequenced in a study of identical twins. TCRdb re-called the 5' RACE reads with MiXCR, one entry per CDR3 protein. The sample consists of about 730,000 distinct CDR3 sequences, roughly 20% of them appearing once. These data were also reused for a study on T cells expressing NK-cell markers.

The sample taken for sequencing was PBMCs. Receptor source: a woman aged 18-29 years in good health.

The chain uses TRBV5-1 and TRBJ2-7; 8 bases match TRBD2. V shed 4 bases, J shed 3 bases, and the junction held 9 bases outside the gene matches. The CDR3 length is 15 residues. The germline gives CDR1 SGHRS, CDR2 YFSETQ. CDR3: CASSRTGTRFYEQYF. As DNA, the CDR3 is TGCGCCAGCAGCAGGACCGGGACTAGATTCTACGAGCAGTACTTC.

This clonotype was recorded at least ten times. The chain has TRBV12-3 or TRBV12-4 and TRBJ2-1; 10 bases fit TRBD1. The CDR3 contains 15 residues. V dropped 3 bases and J dropped 7; count of bases not matched to a gene: 6. The CDR3 reads CASSFGTGDRNEQFF. Written as DNA, the CDR3 is TGTGCCAGCAGTTTTGGGACAGGGGATCGAAATGAGCAGTTCTTC.

This clonotype was seen a few times. The chain employs TRBV6-2 or TRBV6-3 and TRBJ1-5; 7 bases agree with TRBD1. This CDR3 contains 12 residues. Per germline, CDR1 MNHEY and CDR2 SVGEGT. The ends lost 3 bases at V and 9 bases at J; junction bases unmatched: 2. The CDR3 reads CASSYGDRPQHF. CDR3 nucleotides: TGTGCCAGCAGTTATGGGGACAGGCCCCAGCATTTT.

Only a few counts were recorded for this clonotype. The rearrangement uses TRBV6-5 and TRBJ1-2; 9 bases agree with TRBD1. This CDR3 has 15 amino acids. Trimming took 0 bases from V and 8 from J; bases not matched to a gene: 7. CDR1 MNHEY and CDR2 SVGAGI come from the germline V gene. The CDR3 sequence: CASSYSGQGLRGYTF. Here the CDR3 DNA reads TGTGCCAGCAGTTACTCGGGACAGGGCCTTAGAGGCTACACCTTC.

This clonotype was seen a handful of times. The DNA for the CDR3 is TGCGCCAGCAGCCAAGTCGTCGGGGGTTACAATGAGCAGTTCTTC. It codes for CASSQVVGGYNEQFF. V usage is TRBV4-3 and J usage is TRBJ2-1, with a possible D match to TRBD2 (6 bases). The CDR3 sequence is 15 residues long. The germline V and J ends were trimmed by 1 base and 4 bases, with 11 bases remaining between them. Germline values: CDR1 LGHNA, CDR2 YSLEER.

The chain uses TRBV5-1 and TRBJ2-7; D unresolved. There are 15 residues in the CDR3. Germline V gene sequence: CDR1 SGHRS, CDR2 YFSETQ. Trimming took off 7 bases at V and 0 bases at J, with 17 bases between the two ends. The chain's CDR3 is CASCSPKQSSYEQYF. The DNA for the CDR3 is TGCGCCAGCTGTTCCCCAAAACAATCCTCCTACGAGCAGTACTTC. The full variable domain, its missing parts supplied by reference TRBV5-1 and TRBJ2-7, is KAGVTQTPRYLIKTRGQQVTLSCSPISGHRSVSWYQQTPGQGLQFLFEYFSETQRNKGNFPGRFSGRQFSNSRSEMNVSTLELGDSALYLCASCSPKQSSYEQYFGPGTRLTVT.

The chain employs TRBV6-5 and TRBJ2-7; D is uncertain. The V gene lost 6 bases and the J gene lost 2 bases, with 8 bases spanning the gap. This CDR3 is 12 amino acids long. Germline CDR1 MNHEY, CDR2 SVGAGI. The CDR3 here is CASSRSPYEQYF. The CDR3 DNA reads as TGTGCCAGCAGCCGGAGCCCCTACGAGCAGTACTTC.

CDR3 sequence reads: CSARDGGRLGTEAFF. CDR3 in DNA: TGCAGTGCTAGAGATGGGGGGCGCCTGGGGACTGAAGCTTTCTTT. V is TRBV20-1 and J is TRBJ1-1, with D possibly TRBD1 on 6 matching bases. The V and J ends lost 0 bases and 5 bases respectively, with 16 bases between them. Germline values: CDR1 DFQATT, CDR2 SNEGSKA (reference sequence). The CDR3 has 15 amino acids.

V is TRBV12-3 or TRBV12-4 and J is TRBJ2-7, with 8 bases aligning to TRBD1. Losses at the gene ends were 4 bases for V and 5 bases for J; bases not matched to a gene: 10. The CDR3 is made up of 15 amino acids. The CDR3 DNA sequence: TGTGCCAGCAGTTCCGCCGGGACAGGATTCCACGAGCAGTACTTC. Translated, it gives CASSSAGTGFHEQYF.

This sequence joins TRBV7-2 and TRBJ2-7; the match to TRBD2 covers 12 bases. Germline CDR1 reads SGHTA; CDR2 reads FQGNSA. The V and J ends lost 5 bases and 4 bases, in that order; junction bases with no gene match: 6. The CDR3 is 15 amino acids. The CDR3 loop is CASSRPLAGGYEQYF. DNA for the CDR3: TGTGCCAGCAGCCGACCCCTAGCGGGAGGGTACGAGCAGTACTTC.

This clonotype was observed a handful of times. CDR3: CASSLFRGDTQYF. DNA of the CDR3: TGTGCCAGCAGCCTCTTTAGGGGAGATACGCAGTATTTT. V and J are TRBV12-3 or TRBV12-4 and TRBJ2-3, with a weak D call TRBD1 (5 bases). The CDR3 has 13 residues. V shed 6 bases and J shed 5 bases, with 12 bases lying between them.

In its sample, this clonotype was seen a few times. The chain joins TRBV20-1 to TRBJ2-1, with D unresolved. Trimming took off 2 bases at V and 0 bases at J, with 5 bases between the two ends. Germline CDR1 DFQATT, CDR2 SNEGSKA (reference sequence). CDR3 length: 13 amino acids. CDR3: CSARRDSYNEQFF. In nucleotides, the CDR3 is TGCAGTGCTAGAAGGGACTCCTACAATGAGCAGTTCTTC.

In this sample, this clonotype turned up once. The chain employs TRBV2 and TRBJ2-2; D is perhaps TRBD2 (6 bases). There are 18 residues in the CDR3. Between the trimmed V and J ends, which lost 0 bases and 1 base, there was a span of 15 bases. Germline lookup yields CDR1 SNHLY and CDR2 FYNNEI. CDR3 sequence (DNA): TGTGCCAGCAGTGAAGCGCTTCCGGGGGTTTTGAACACCGGGGAGCTGTTTTTT. It codes for CASSEALPGVLNTGELFF.

The V and J genes are TRBV20-1 and TRBJ2-2; unclear D gene. V lost 0 bases to trimming and J lost 2 bases, with 13 bases between them. CDR3 size: 16 residues. Germline V gives CDR1 DFQATT, CDR2 SNEGSKA (reference sequence). This chain's CDR3 is CSARDGRHFNTGELFF. The CDR3 bases are TGCAGTGCTAGAGATGGTCGGCACTTTAACACCGGGGAGCTGTTTTTT.

The chain uses TRBV14 and TRBJ2-2, with D tentatively TRBD1 (6 bases). CDR1 is SGHDN and CDR2 is FVKESK in the germline V gene. V lost 4 bases and J 2 bases, leaving 11 bases between the germline ends. The CDR3 contains 15 residues. DNA for the CDR3: TGTGCCAGCAGCCTGGACAGTCTTAACACCGGGGAGCTGTTTTTT. Amino acids: CASSLDSLNTGELFF.

This clonotype was found a few times. The rearrangement uses TRBV7-2 and TRBJ1-4; possible D gene TRBD1, 5 bases. Germline CDR1 SGHTA, CDR2 FQGNSA. This CDR3 comprises 14 residues. The germline V and J ends were trimmed by 3 bases and 8 bases, with 13 bases remaining between them. The CDR3 DNA sequence: TGTGCCAGCAGCTTGGGACCCGGAGGGGAAAAACTGTTTTTT. This codes for CASSLGPGGEKLFF.

The V call is TRBV23-1, the J call TRBJ2-5; no definite D call. TRBV23-1 is marked as an open reading frame, function uncertain. The ends were cut back, 4 bases at V and 3 bases at J, with 6 bases in the middle. The CDR3 covers 12 residues. This CDR3 is CASSPRKETQYF. For the CDR3, the DNA is TGCGCCAGCAGTCCCAGGAAAGAGACCCAGTACTTC.

CDR3 in amino acids: CAITASTYNEQFF. For the CDR3, the DNA is TGTGCCATCACGGCCTCGACCTACAATGAGCAGTTCTTC. The chain couples TRBV10-3 to TRBJ2-1; no reliable D call. Trimming removed 7 bases at V and 2 bases at J, with 9 bases between. CDR3 length: 13 residues. In germline, CDR1 is ENHRY, CDR2 SYGVKD.

Notes on this clonotype: This clone may be a read error of a much larger clone one base away. The V and J genes are TRBV20-1 and TRBJ2-7, with TRBD1 as a possible D gene (6 bases). Germline CDR1 reads DFQATT; CDR2 reads SNEGSKA (reference sequence). Deletions cut 0 bases from V and 3 bases from J, with 6 bases between. The CDR3 runs 12 residues. The CDR3 DNA reads as TGCAGTGCTAGAGAACAGGGCTACGAGCAGTACTTC. The encoded protein is CSAREQGYEQYF.

This clonotype has more than one count but fewer than ten. V gene TRBV12-3 or TRBV12-4 combines with J gene TRBJ1-4, with a weak D call TRBD1 (5 bases). V lost 0 bases and J lost 5, with 10 bases in between. The CDR3 length is 15 residues. This CDR3 reads CASSLAGQGNEKLFF. For the CDR3, the DNA is TGTGCCAGCAGTTTAGCGGGGCAAGGCAATGAAAAACTGTTTTTT.

This clonotype was seen only a few times. The CDR3 is CASSFAADSYEQYF. As DNA, the CDR3 is TGCGCCAGCAGCTTCGCGGCGGATTCCTACGAGCAGTACTTC. The chain has TRBV5-1 and TRBJ2-7; no definite D call. Deletions cut 2 bases from V and 1 base from J, with 10 bases between. CDR1 and CDR2 from the germline V gene are SGHRS and YFSETQ. The CDR3 consists of 14 residues.

This clonotype appeared a few times. The chain carries TRBV12-3 or TRBV12-4 and TRBJ2-1, with 12 bases lining up with TRBD1. There are 14 residues in the CDR3. Trimming removed 6 bases from V and 7 bases from J; junction bases left unmatched: 4. The DNA of the CDR3 is TGTGCCAGCAGGAGGGACAGGGGGCTGAATGAGCAGTTCTTC. Residues: CASRRDRGLNEQFF.